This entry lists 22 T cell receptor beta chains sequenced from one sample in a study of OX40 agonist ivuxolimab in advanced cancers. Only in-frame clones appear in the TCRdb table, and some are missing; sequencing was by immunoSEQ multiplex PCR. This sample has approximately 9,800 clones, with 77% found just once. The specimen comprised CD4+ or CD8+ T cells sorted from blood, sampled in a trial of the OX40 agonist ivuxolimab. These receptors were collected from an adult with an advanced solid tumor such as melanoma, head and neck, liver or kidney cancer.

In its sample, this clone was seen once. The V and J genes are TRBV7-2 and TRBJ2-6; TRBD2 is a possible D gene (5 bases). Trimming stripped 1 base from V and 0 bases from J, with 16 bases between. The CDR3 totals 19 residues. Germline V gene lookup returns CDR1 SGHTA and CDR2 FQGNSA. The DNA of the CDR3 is TGTGCCAGCAGCTTAGTCCCTGCGGGCAGCCTCTCTGGGGCCAACGTCCTGACTTTC. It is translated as CASSLVPAGSLSGANVLTF. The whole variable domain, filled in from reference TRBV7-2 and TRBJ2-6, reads GAGVSQSPSNKVTEKGKDVELRCDPISGHTALYWYRQSLGQGLEFLIYFQGNSAPDKSGLPSDRFSAERTGGSVSTLTIQRTQQEDSAVYLCASSLVPAGSLSGANVLTFGAGSRLTVL.

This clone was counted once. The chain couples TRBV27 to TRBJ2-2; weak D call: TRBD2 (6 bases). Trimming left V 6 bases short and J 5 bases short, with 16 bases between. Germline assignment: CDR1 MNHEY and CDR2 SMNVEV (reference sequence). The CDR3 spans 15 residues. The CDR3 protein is CASSYRTRGTGELFF. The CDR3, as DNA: TGTGCCAGCAGCTACCGGACCCGGGGGACCGGGGAGCTGTTTTTT.

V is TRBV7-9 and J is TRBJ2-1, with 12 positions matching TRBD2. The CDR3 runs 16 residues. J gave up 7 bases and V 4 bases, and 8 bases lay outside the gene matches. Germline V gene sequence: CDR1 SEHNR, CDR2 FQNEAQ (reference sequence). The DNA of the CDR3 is TGTGCCAGCAGCTCAAGCAGGACTAGCGGGAAAAATGAGCAGTTCTTC. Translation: CASSSSRTSGKNEQFF.

CDR3 DNA sequence: TGCGCCAGCAGCGGGGGCGTATACGAGCAGTACTTC. It codes for CASSGGVYEQYF. The chain is built from TRBV5-1 and TRBJ2-7; weak D call: TRBD1 (6 bases). Germline lookup yields CDR1 SGHRS and CDR2 YFSETQ. The CDR3 covers 12 residues. The V gene lost 4 bases and the J gene lost 4 bases, with 9 bases spanning the gap.

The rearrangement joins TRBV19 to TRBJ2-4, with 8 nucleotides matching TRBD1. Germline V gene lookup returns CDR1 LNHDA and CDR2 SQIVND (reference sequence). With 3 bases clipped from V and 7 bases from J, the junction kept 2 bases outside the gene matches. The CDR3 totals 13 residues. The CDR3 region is CASSMQGANIQYF. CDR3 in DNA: TGTGCCAGTAGTATGCAGGGGGCCAACATTCAGTACTTC. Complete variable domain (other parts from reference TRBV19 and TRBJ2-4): DGGITQSPKYLFRKEGQNVTLSCEQNLNHDAMYWYRQDPGQGLRLIYYSQIVNDFQKGDIAEGYSVSREKKESFPLTVTSAQKNPTAFYLCASSMQGANIQYFGAGTRLSVL.

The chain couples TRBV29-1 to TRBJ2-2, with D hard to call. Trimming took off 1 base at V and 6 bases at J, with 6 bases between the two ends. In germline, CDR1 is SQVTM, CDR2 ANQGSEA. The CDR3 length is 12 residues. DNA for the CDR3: TGCAGCGTTGAAGTAAGGGCCGGGGAGCTGTTTTTT. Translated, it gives CSVEVRAGELFF.

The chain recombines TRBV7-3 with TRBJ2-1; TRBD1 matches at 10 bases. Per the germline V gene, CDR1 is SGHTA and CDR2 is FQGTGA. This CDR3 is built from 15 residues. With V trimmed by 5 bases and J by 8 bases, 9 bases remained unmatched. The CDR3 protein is CASSTPGTGVHEQFF. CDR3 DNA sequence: TGTGCCAGCAGCACCCCAGGGACAGGGGTCCATGAGCAGTTCTTC.

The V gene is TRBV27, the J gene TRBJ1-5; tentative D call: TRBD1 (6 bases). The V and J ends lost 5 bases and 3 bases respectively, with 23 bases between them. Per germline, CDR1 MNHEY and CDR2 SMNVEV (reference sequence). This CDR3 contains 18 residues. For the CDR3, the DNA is TGTGCCAGCAGTACCGTATTGGACAGACTCAGGGTCAATCAGCCCCAGCATTTT. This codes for CASSTVLDRLRVNQPQHF.

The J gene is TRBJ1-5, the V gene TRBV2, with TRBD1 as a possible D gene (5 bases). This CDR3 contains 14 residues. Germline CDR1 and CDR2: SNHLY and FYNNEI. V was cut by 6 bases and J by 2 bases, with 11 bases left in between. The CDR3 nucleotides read TGTGCCAGCAGGGGGGGATATGGCAATCAGCCCCAGCATTTT. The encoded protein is CASRGGYGNQPQHF.

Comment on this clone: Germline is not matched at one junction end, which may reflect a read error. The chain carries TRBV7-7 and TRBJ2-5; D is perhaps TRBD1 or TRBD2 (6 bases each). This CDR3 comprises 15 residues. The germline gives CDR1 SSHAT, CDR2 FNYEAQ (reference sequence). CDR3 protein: CASSLRVGGMETPYF. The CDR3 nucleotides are TGTGCTAGCAGCTTACGGGTGGGGGGCATGGAGACCCCGTACTTC.

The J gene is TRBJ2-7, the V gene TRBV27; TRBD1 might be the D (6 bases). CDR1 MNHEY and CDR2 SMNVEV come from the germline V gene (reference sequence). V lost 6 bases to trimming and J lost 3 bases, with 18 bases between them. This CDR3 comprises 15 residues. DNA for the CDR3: TGTGCCAGCAGATCAGGACAGAACGTCGGCTACGAGCAGTACTTC. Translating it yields CASRSGQNVGYEQYF.

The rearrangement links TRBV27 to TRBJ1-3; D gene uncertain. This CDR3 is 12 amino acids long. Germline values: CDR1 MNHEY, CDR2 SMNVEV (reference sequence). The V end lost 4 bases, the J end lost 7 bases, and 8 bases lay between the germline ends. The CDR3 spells CASSSPGNTIYF. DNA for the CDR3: TGTGCCAGCAGTTCCCCGGGGAACACCATATATTTT.

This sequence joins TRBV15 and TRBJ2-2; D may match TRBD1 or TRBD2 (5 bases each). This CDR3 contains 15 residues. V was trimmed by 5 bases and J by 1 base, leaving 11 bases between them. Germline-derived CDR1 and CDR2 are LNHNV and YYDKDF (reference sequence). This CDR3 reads CATSLRGENTGELFF. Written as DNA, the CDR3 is TGTGCCACCAGCCTCCGGGGCGAGAACACCGGGGAGCTGTTTTTT.

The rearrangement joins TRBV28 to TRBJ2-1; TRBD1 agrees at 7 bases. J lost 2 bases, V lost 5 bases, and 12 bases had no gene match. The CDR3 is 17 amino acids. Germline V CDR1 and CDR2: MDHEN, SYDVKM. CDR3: CASSLTGAKAAYNEQFF. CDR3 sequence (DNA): TGTGCCAGCAGTCTAACAGGGGCTAAGGCCGCCTACAATGAGCAGTTCTTC.

CDR3 in DNA: TGTGCCAGCAGCTTATACTCTTATCAGCCCCAGCATTTT. Translated: CASSLYSYQPQHF. The chain links TRBV5-5 to TRBJ1-5; no clear D gene. Germline assignment: CDR1 SGHKS and CDR2 YYEKEE (reference sequence). V was trimmed by 2 bases and J by 5 bases, leaving 8 bases between them. This CDR3 region has 13 residues.

CDR3 sequence reads: CASKTTGLRGYTF. The DNA for the CDR3 is TGTGCCAGCAAAACTACAGGGCTTCGGGGCTACACCTTC. V usage is TRBV6-1 and J usage is TRBJ1-2; TRBD1 might be the D (6 bases). This CDR3 spans 13 amino acids. The V end lost 7 bases, the J end lost 8 bases, and 17 bases lay between the germline ends. CDR1 and CDR2 (germline): MNHNS, SASEGT.

In nucleotides, the CDR3 is TGCGCCAGCAGCCAAGACCCCGCCGGATTAGCGGGAGCCGGGGAGCTGTTTTTT. Its translation: CASSQDPAGLAGAGELFF. This chain joins TRBV4-1 and TRBJ2-2; 9 bases line up with TRBD2. CDR1 and CDR2 from the germline V gene are MGHRA and YSYEKL. The junction had 11 bases not matched to a gene; V was cut back by 0 bases and J by 6 bases. This CDR3 has 18 residues.

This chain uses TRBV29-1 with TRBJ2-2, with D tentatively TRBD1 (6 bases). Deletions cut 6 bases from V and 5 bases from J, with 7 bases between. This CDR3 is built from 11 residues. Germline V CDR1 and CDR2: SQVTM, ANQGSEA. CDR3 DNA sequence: TGCAGCGTAGGGGGAACCGGGGAGCTGTTTTTT. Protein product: CSVGGTGELFF.

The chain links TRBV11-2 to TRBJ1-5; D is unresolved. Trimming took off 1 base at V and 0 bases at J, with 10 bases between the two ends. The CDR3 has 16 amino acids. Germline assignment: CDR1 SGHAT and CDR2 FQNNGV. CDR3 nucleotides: TGTGCCAGCAGCTTAGTGGTGGGTTATAGCAATCAGCCCCAGCATTTT. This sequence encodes CASSLVVGYSNQPQHF.

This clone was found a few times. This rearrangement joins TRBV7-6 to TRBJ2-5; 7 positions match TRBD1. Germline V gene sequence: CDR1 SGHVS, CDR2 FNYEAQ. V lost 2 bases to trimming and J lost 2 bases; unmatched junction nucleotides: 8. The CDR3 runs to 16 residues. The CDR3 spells CASSLSPTGLQETQYF. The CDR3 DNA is TGTGCCAGCAGCTTATCTCCGACAGGGTTACAAGAGACCCAGTACTTC.

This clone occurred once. The CDR3 region is CASSPSKNTGELFF. The CDR3 nucleotides read TGTGCCAGCTCACCAAGTAAGAACACCGGGGAGCTGTTTTTT. This chain uses TRBV18 with TRBJ2-2; no definite D call. Trimming stripped 2 bases from V and 1 base from J, with 5 bases between. The CDR3 extends over 14 amino acids. Germline V lookup: CDR1 KGHSH, CDR2 LQKENI.

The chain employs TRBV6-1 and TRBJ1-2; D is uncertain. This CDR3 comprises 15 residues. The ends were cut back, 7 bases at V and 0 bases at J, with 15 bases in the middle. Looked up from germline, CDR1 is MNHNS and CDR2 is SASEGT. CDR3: CASTQAGGSNYGYTF. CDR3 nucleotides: TGTGCCAGCACCCAGGCCGGTGGATCTAACTATGGCTACACCTTC.